The rows below give T cell receptor beta chains drawn from one sample of a study of shared clonotypes between healthy human individuals. TCRdb's table, derived via immunoSEQ multiplex PCR, lists solely in-frame clones and lacks some. The repertoire holds 2.3 million or so clones, with about 92% as singletons. Sequenced sample: naive CD4+ T cells from PBMCs. Receptors originate from a man between 18 and 29 years old in good health. Some clones in this sample may be carry-over from other donors' samples. Both conserved end residues are part of each CDR3. D genes are given only for firm matches. Clone size, where shown, is once, few, many, or a class for clones that have expanded.

TRBD1,-,TRBJ1-4,TRBV30,CAWSRDRGDEKLFF,TGTGCCTGGAGTCGGGACAGGGGAGACGAAAAACTGTTTTTT
TRBD2,-,TRBJ2-2,TRBV7-3,CASSGTSGTGELFF,TGTGCCAGCAGCGGGACTAGCGGGACCGGGGAGCTGTTTTTT
-,-,TRBJ2-3,TRBV5-1,CASSLKTDTQYF,TGCGCCAGCAGCTTGAAGACAGACACGCAGTATTTT
-,-,TRBJ1-2,TRBV6-1,CASSPLQGPGYTF,TGTGCCAGCAGTCCCCTCCAGGGGCCTGGCTACACCTTC
-,-,TRBJ2-5,TRBV5-4,CASSLPRNQETQYF,TGTGCCAGCAGCTTACCCCGTAACCAAGAGACCCAGTACTTC
-,-,TRBJ2-5,TRBV12-2,CASRPGTSGVPQETQYF,TGTGCAAGTCGCCCAGGGACTAGCGGGGTCCCCCAAGAGACCCAGTACTTC
-,-,TRBJ1-2,TRBV7-9,CASSLVYGPGAFYGYTF,TGTGCCAGCAGCTTAGTGTATGGCCCGGGGGCGTTCTATGGCTACACCTTC
-,-,TRBJ1-5,TRBV27,CASSFLGDEQPQHF,TGTGCCAGCAGTTTTCTAGGGGATGAGCAGCCCCAGCATTTT
-,-,TRBJ2-7,TRBV6-6,CASSYSGGFRDEQYF,TGTGCCAGCAGTTACTCTGGGGGATTCAGGGACGAGCAGTACTTC
-,-,TRBJ2-2,TRBV19,CASSIGPPNTGELFF,TGTGCCAGTAGTATAGGACCACCGAACACCGGGGAGCTGTTTTTT
-,-,TRBJ2-2,TRBV19,CASSMDQGLYTGELFF,TGTGCCAGTAGTATGGATCAGGGGCTGTACACCGGGGAGCTGTTTTTT
TRBD1,once,TRBJ1-1,TRBV25-1,CASRDRQGANTEAFF,TGTGCCAGCAGGGACCGACAGGGGGCGAACACTGAAGCTTTCTTT
TRBD1,-,TRBJ1-1,TRBV5-1,CASSLEGQGMGHTEAFF,TGCGCCAGCAGCTTGGAGGGACAGGGGATGGGGCACACTGAAGCTTTCTTT
-,-,TRBJ1-5,TRBV5-1,CASSFTGTADQPQHF,TGCGCCAGCAGCTTTACTGGGACGGCTGATCAGCCCCAGCATTTT
TRBD1,-,TRBJ1-5,TRBV28,CASSTGQGNQPQHF,TGTGCCAGCAGTACCGGACAGGGCAATCAGCCCCAGCATTTT
-,-,TRBJ2-2,TRBV21-1,CASSIGTSGRVLNTGELFF,TGTGCCAGCAGCATCGGGACTAGCGGGAGGGTCCTGAACACCGGGGAGCTGTTTTTT
TRBD2,-,TRBJ2-1,TRBV7-3,CASSQTSGSYNEQFF,TGTGCCAGCAGCCAGACTAGCGGGAGTTACAATGAGCAGTTCTTC
-,-,TRBJ1-2,TRBV7-9,CASSQSALNYGYTF,TGTGCCAGCAGCCAGTCCGCTCTTAACTATGGCTACACCTTC
-,-,TRBJ2-7,TRBV28,CASSLTGRSYEQYF,TGTGCCAGCAGTTTAACAGGGAGGTCCTACGAGCAGTACTTC
TRBD1,-,TRBJ2-7,TRBV28,CASYGTGTPYEQYF,TGTGCCAGCTATGGGACAGGCACTCCCTACGAGCAGTACTTC
-,once,TRBJ2-2,TRBV6-6,CASSYTWGLGELFF,TGTGCCAGCAGTTACACCTGGGGACTCGGGGAGCTGTTTTTT
-,-,TRBJ2-1,TRBV27,CASSFLARSSYNEQFF,TGTGCCAGCAGTTTCCTAGCACGGAGCTCCTACAATGAGCAGTTCTTC
-,once,TRBJ2-7,TRBV18,CASSPQGISYEQYF,TGTGCCAGCTCACCACAGGGGATTAGTTACGAGCAGTACTTC
-,few,TRBJ1-2,TRBV28,CASTLNRDYGYTF,TGTGCCAGCACCCTAAACAGGGACTATGGCTACACCTTC
-,-,TRBJ1-5,TRBV18,CASSPQAVSNQPQHF,TGTGCCAGCTCACCTCAGGCGGTTAGCAATCAGCCCCAGCATTTT
-,-,TRBJ2-7,TRBV27,CASGLGRLSYEQYF,TGTGCCAGCGGCTTAGGTAGACTTTCCTACGAGCAGTACTTC
TRBD2,-,TRBJ2-7,TRBV7-2,CASSLEGGAGEQYF,TGTGCCAGCAGCTTAGAGGGAGGGGCGGGCGAGCAGTACTTC
-,-,TRBJ1-1,TRBV5-1,CASSLEQALGGTEAFF,TGCGCCAGCAGCTTGGAACAGGCCTTAGGGGGCACTGAAGCTTTCTTT
-,few,TRBJ1-2,TRBV28,CASRSPGLYGYTF,TGTGCCAGCAGAAGTCCGGGACTGTATGGCTACACCTTC
TRBD1,-,TRBJ2-1,TRBV28,CASRRGQRSYNEQFF,TGTGCCAGCAGAAGGGGACAGCGCTCCTACAATGAGCAGTTCTTC
-,-,TRBJ2-1,TRBV11-2,CASSLGNEQFF,TGTGCCAGCAGCTTGGGGAATGAGCAGTTCTTC
TRBD1,-,TRBJ1-5,TRBV6-6,CASNPGQGLSNQPQHF,TGTGCCAGCAACCCGGGACAGGGTCTGAGCAATCAGCCCCAGCATTTT
-,once,TRBJ1-2,TRBV7-2,CASSLSGVYGYTF,TGTGCCAGCAGCTTATCTGGGGTCTATGGCTACACCTTC